One T cell receptor (beta chain) is described in this entry. Its antigen remains unknown. The identical CDR3 is also encoded by other nucleotide sequences in the sample. Method: immunoSEQ multiplex PCR; TCRdb's copy keeps in-frame clones and lacks some. This sample yields around 690,000 clones, of which about 90% are seen a single time; 30% to 35% belongs to the top ten. The sample belongs to a study of shared clonotypes between healthy human individuals. Study at large: For every donor, three CD4 naive, three CD4 memory, two CD8 naive and one CD8 memory plates were used. Findings and caveats of the study: Non-shared clonotypes showed lower generation probabilities than clonotypes common to all four donors. Generally, naive subsets came out with larger estimated richness than memory subsets.

Germline CDR1 is SGHAT and CDR2 is FQNNGV. CDR3 length: 15 amino acids. With 5 bases clipped from V and 5 bases from J, the junction kept 5 bases outside the gene matches. J is TRBJ2-7 and V is TRBV11-2, with 14 nucleotides matching TRBD2. Source material: memory CD8+ T cells from PBMCs. The subset here: CD45RO+ cells pooled with CCR7-negative TemRA cells. The TCR comes from a young man in good health. Some clones in this sample may be carry-over from other donors' samples. The CDR3 DNA sequence: TGTGCCAGCAGCCTGGGACTAGCGGGAGCTCACGAGCAGTACTTC. Its protein product is CASSLGLAGAHEQYF.